A single sample gave rise to the 31 T cell receptor beta chains below, sequenced in a study of T cell repertoires in cytomegalovirus infection. TCRdb re-analysed the reads in MiXCR, keeping a single row per CDR3 protein. The sample carries 250,000 to 300,000 distinct CDR3 sequences, approximately 22% recorded once. Their antigens are not known. The source was cultured PBMCs, collected from culture after CMV antigen stimulation. These receptors were obtained from a human donor in good health (CMV status not recorded). Some clones in this sample may be carry-over from other donors' samples.

This sequence joins TRBV4-1 and TRBJ1-5, with D hard to call. Germline V gene lookup returns CDR1 MGHRA and CDR2 YSYEKL. The V and J ends lost 4 bases and 0 bases respectively, with 10 bases between them. The CDR3 consists of 15 residues. DNA of the CDR3: TGCGCCAGCAGCCGGCTTAGAATTAGCAATCAGCCCCAGCATTTT. Its protein is CASSRLRISNQPQHF.

Ten or more counts support this clonotype. This rearrangement joins TRBV7-2 to TRBJ2-6; D is unclear. This CDR3 has 15 residues. Trimming stripped 5 bases from V and 1 base from J, with 9 bases between. The V gene's germline CDR1 is SGHTA and CDR2 FQGNSA. CDR3 sequence reads: CASSPSTSGANVLTF. The CDR3, as DNA: TGTGCCAGCAGCCCCTCGACTTCTGGGGCCAACGTCCTGACTTTC.

The sample holds many counts of this clonotype. The CDR3 spells CASSPKETQYF. DNA of the CDR3: TGTGCCAGCAGCCCCAAGGAGACCCAGTACTTC. The rearrangement links TRBV7-2 to TRBJ2-5; no clear D gene. The CDR3 extends over 11 amino acids. Germline lookup yields CDR1 SGHTA and CDR2 FQGNSA. V was shortened by 5 bases and J by 5 bases, with 6 bases between the two germline ends.

This clonotype was observed many times. V usage is TRBV7-2 and J usage is TRBJ2-5; D unclear. CDR1 is SGHTA and CDR2 is FQGNSA in the germline V gene. With 4 bases removed from V and 7 bases from J, the gap between germline ends came to 16 bases. CDR3 length: 14 amino acids. The DNA of the CDR3 is TGTGCCAGCAGCTCAGAAGTAGCCAGTGGGACCCAGTACTTC. This gives the protein CASSSEVASGTQYF. Looking up the rest from reference TRBV7-2 and TRBJ2-5 gives the full variable domain: GAGVSQSPSNKVTEKGKDVELRCDPISGHTALYWYRQSLGQGLEFLIYFQGNSAPDKSGLPSDRFSAERTGGSVSTLTIQRTQQEDSAVYLCASSSEVASGTQYFGPGTRLLVL.

The sample holds many counts of this clonotype. The chain couples TRBV6-5 to TRBJ1-5; D is uncertain. The CDR3 extends over 13 amino acids. Per the germline V gene, CDR1 is MNHEY and CDR2 is SVGAGI. Trimming left V 2 bases short and J 1 base short, with 3 bases between. CDR3 loop: CASSYDSNQPQHF. The CDR3 bases are TGTGCCAGCAGTTACGACAGCAATCAGCCCCAGCATTTT.

Only a few counts were recorded for this clonotype. CDR3: CASRLQGRTEAFF. DNA of the CDR3: TGTGCCAGCAGACTACAAGGGAGGACTGAAGCTTTCTTT. The V and J genes are TRBV7-2 and TRBJ1-1; no clear D gene. Trimming left V 6 bases short and J 5 bases short, with 13 bases between. This CDR3 contains 13 residues. CDR1 and CDR2 from the germline V gene are SGHTA and FQGNSA.

This clonotype has a count of ten or more. The chain has TRBV12-3 or TRBV12-4 and TRBJ2-1; 9 bases match TRBD2. This CDR3 is 14 amino acids long. With V trimmed by 3 bases and J by 8 bases, 5 bases remained unmatched. This CDR3 is CASSLTSGSHEQFF. The CDR3 region has the DNA TGTGCCAGCAGTTTGACTAGCGGTTCGCATGAGCAGTTCTTC.

J is TRBJ2-5 and V is TRBV18, with no clear D. The CDR3 totals 14 residues. Germline CDR1 reads KGHSH; CDR2 reads LQKENI. V was cut by 1 base and J by 5 bases, with 11 bases left in between. CDR3 region: CASSPLVSIETQYF. CDR3 nucleotides: TGTGCCAGCTCACCACTCGTTAGTATCGAGACCCAGTACTTC.

The V call is TRBV24-1, the J call TRBJ1-2; 8 bases agree with TRBD1. The V gene end was trimmed by 10 bases and the J gene end by 6 bases; junction bases not matched to a gene: 6. This CDR3 has 12 amino acids. The germline CDR1 and CDR2 sequences are KGHDR and SFDVKD. CDR3 DNA: TGTGCCACTGGGGACAGGCGCGATGGCTACACCTTC. Translating it yields CATGDRRDGYTF.

This clonotype was seen a few times. The chain recombines TRBV28 with TRBJ2-7, with 9 positions matching TRBD2. J gave up 4 bases and V 3 bases, and 4 bases lay outside the gene matches. The V gene's germline CDR1 is MDHEN and CDR2 SYDVKM. The CDR3 contains 14 residues. As DNA, the CDR3 is TGTGCCAGCAGTTTTAGTACTAGCGGGTACGAGCAGTACTTC. It yields the protein CASSFSTSGYEQYF.

V is TRBV11-2 and J is TRBJ2-3; D gene ambiguous. Germline CDR1 SGHAT, CDR2 FQNNGV. The CDR3 consists of 13 residues. V was clipped by 5 bases and J by 6 bases, with 12 bases between them. This chain's CDR3 is CASSPPSRDTQYF. CDR3 in DNA: TGTGCCAGCAGCCCCCCTTCCCGGGATACGCAGTATTTT.

This clonotype has a handful of counts. The V call is TRBV19, the J call TRBJ2-6; no firm D call. V lost 4 bases to trimming and J lost 0 bases, with 13 bases between them. The CDR3 loop spans 17 amino acids. CDR1 is LNHDA, CDR2 SQIVND, per germline (reference sequence). CDR3 sequence (DNA): TGTGCCAGTAGTAGGCCCAGATTAGTCTCTGGGGCCAACGTCCTGACTTTC. This gives the protein CASSRPRLVSGANVLTF.

This chain uses TRBV9 with TRBJ1-1; D unresolved. V was clipped by 3 bases and J by 0 bases, with 3 bases between them. The CDR3 covers 12 residues. Germline CDR1 SGDLS, CDR2 YYNGEE. CDR3 in amino acids: CASSGMNTEAFF. DNA for the CDR3: TGTGCCAGCAGCGGTATGAACACTGAAGCTTTCTTT.

There are many counts of this clonotype. Germline is not matched at one junction end, which may reflect a read error. This chain connects TRBV7-2 to TRBJ2-5; weak D call: TRBD1 (6 bases). The CDR3 spans 13 residues. Per the germline V gene, CDR1 is SGHTA and CDR2 is FQGNSA. As DNA, the CDR3 is TGTGCCAGCAGCTTAGTTTACGACAGGCCCTTTACATTC. It translates to CASSLVYDRPFTF.

J is TRBJ2-7 and V is TRBV7-2; D unclear. The CDR3 loop spans 13 amino acids. Trimming shortened V by 5 bases and J by 7 bases, and 15 bases separated the two germline ends. Per the germline V gene, CDR1 is SGHTA and CDR2 is FQGNSA. In DNA form, the CDR3 reads TGTGCCAGCAGCACCGACTGGGCGGCGGAGCAGTACTTC. Its translation is CASSTDWAAEQYF.

This clonotype has a count of ten or more. The chain uses TRBV7-2 and TRBJ2-7; possible D gene TRBD2, 6 bases. The germline CDR1 and CDR2 sequences are SGHTA and FQGNSA. The V and J ends lost 5 bases and 5 bases respectively, with 13 bases between them. The CDR3 is 13 amino acids. The CDR3 is CASSPASVHEQYV. The CDR3 region has the DNA TGTGCCAGCAGCCCAGCTAGCGTTCACGAGCAGTACGTC.

The chain is built from TRBV10-3 and TRBJ2-7; 8 positions agree with TRBD1. V was clipped by 6 bases and J by 0 bases; unmatched bases: 4. The CDR3 extends over 14 amino acids. CDR1 ENHRY and CDR2 SYGVKD come from the germline V gene. The CDR3 nucleotides read TGTGCCATCAGCGACAGGGGCCTCTCCTACGAGCAGTACTTC. It encodes CAISDRGLSYEQYF.

This clonotype showed up many times. The rearrangement uses TRBV7-2 and TRBJ2-1; maybe TRBD1 (5 bases). CDR3 length: 15 amino acids. Germline values: CDR1 SGHTA, CDR2 FQGNSA. Trimming took 1 base from V and 0 from J, leaving 7 bases between them. CDR3 amino acids: CASSLDRNSYNEQFF. Here the CDR3 DNA reads TGTGCCAGCAGCTTAGACAGGAACTCCTACAATGAGCAGTTCTTC.

This clonotype occurred many times. V is TRBV11-3 and J is TRBJ2-5, with 8 bases matching TRBD1. The CDR3 length is 14 residues. The junction had 2 bases not matched to a gene; V was cut back by 1 base and J by 4 bases. The germline V gene has CDR1 SGHNT and CDR2 YENEEA. As DNA, the CDR3 is TGTGCCAGCAGCTTAGGGACAGGGCCAGAGACCCAGTACTTC. Residues: CASSLGTGPETQYF. Supplemented by reference TRBV11-3 and TRBJ2-5, the full variable domain reads EAGVVQSPRYKIIEKKQPVAFWCNPISGHNTLYWYLQNLGQGPELLIRYENEEAVDDSQLPKDRFSAERLKGVDSTLKIQPAELGDSAVYLCASSLGTGPETQYFGPGTRLLVL.

This chain links TRBV29-1 with TRBJ2-3, with no clear D. Deletions cut 3 bases from V and 5 bases from J, with 9 bases between. This CDR3 has 12 residues. Germline V gene sequence: CDR1 SQVTM, CDR2 ANQGSEA. CDR3 residues: CSVDWRLDTQYF. CDR3 nucleotide sequence: TGCAGCGTTGATTGGCGTCTAGATACGCAGTATTTT.

This clonotype appeared a few times. The chain joins TRBV4-1 to TRBJ1-2; 8 nucleotides line up with TRBD1. With V trimmed by 0 bases and J by 8 bases, 11 bases remained unmatched. The CDR3 length is 16 residues. CDR1 and CDR2 from the germline V gene are MGHRA and YSYEKL. For the CDR3, the DNA is TGCGCCAGCAGCCAAGAGGGGACAGGTAGTTTCTCGGGCTACACCTTC. Translating it yields CASSQEGTGSFSGYTF.

This clonotype was counted between two and nine times. The V and J genes are TRBV5-6 and TRBJ1-1; no firm D call. The V and J ends lost 3 bases and 2 bases respectively, with 8 bases between them. Germline V gene data show CDR1 as SGHDT and CDR2 as YYEEEE. The CDR3 is made up of 13 amino acids. CDR3 bases: TGTGCCAGCAGCTCCGAGACCAACACTGAAGCTTTCTTT. Translating gives CASSSETNTEAFF.

This clonotype has only a few counts. Written as DNA, the CDR3 is TGTGCCAGCAGTTTACAGGGAACGAGGTGGACTGAAGCTTTCTTT. It codes for CASSLQGTRWTEAFF. The V gene is TRBV27, the J gene TRBJ1-1, with a weak D call TRBD1 (5 bases). CDR3 length equals 15 residues. The germline V and J ends were trimmed by 2 bases and 5 bases, with 15 bases remaining between them. CDR1 and CDR2 (germline): MNHEY, SMNVEV (reference sequence).

The V gene is TRBV2, the J gene TRBJ2-2; D is perhaps TRBD2 (5 bases). V gave up 5 bases and J gave up 6 bases, with 10 bases separating them. The CDR3 consists of 13 residues. CDR1 is SNHLY and CDR2 is FYNNEI in the germline V gene. CDR3 DNA sequence: TGTGCCAGCAGTCTAGCCGTGGCCGGGGAGCTGTTTTTT. Translating it yields CASSLAVAGELFF.

In its sample, this clonotype was seen a few times. This chain joins TRBV24-1 and TRBJ1-6, with D hard to call. CDR3 length equals 12 residues. In germline, CDR1 is KGHDR, CDR2 SFDVKD. The ends were cut back, 2 bases at V and 15 bases at J, with 10 bases in the middle. Here the CDR3 reads CATSDSDWILHF. DNA for the CDR3: TGTGCCACCAGTGATTCGGACTGGATCCTCCACTTT.

The genes are TRBV28 and TRBJ1-2; D not certain. Trimming stripped 2 bases from V and 6 bases from J, with 7 bases between. This CDR3 comprises 12 residues. Germline values: CDR1 MDHEN, CDR2 SYDVKM. CDR3: CASSLRQHGYTF. As DNA, the CDR3 is TGTGCCAGCAGTTTACGGCAGCATGGCTACACCTTC.

The rearrangement joins TRBV28 to TRBJ2-1, with D unresolved. The V gene's germline CDR1 is MDHEN and CDR2 SYDVKM. CDR3 length: 12 amino acids. Trimming shortened V by 4 bases and J by 8 bases, and 9 bases separated the two germline ends. The CDR3 loop reads CASSWRPHEQFF. DNA of the CDR3: TGTGCCAGCAGTTGGCGACCCCATGAGCAGTTCTTC. Combining the CDR3 with reference TRBV28 and TRBJ2-1 gives the whole variable domain DVKVTQSSRYLVKRTGEKVFLECVQDMDHENMFWYRQDPGLGLRLIYFSYDVKMKEKGDIPEGYSVSREKKERFSLILESASTNQTSMYLCASSWRPHEQFFGPGTRLTVL.

This clonotype was counted at least ten times. This chain links TRBV7-2 with TRBJ2-7; 8 nucleotides align to TRBD2. The CDR3 has 14 amino acids. Germline V gene sequence: CDR1 SGHTA, CDR2 FQGNSA. J lost 1 base, V lost 5 bases, and 4 bases had no gene match. CDR3 loop: CASSSGGQSYEQYF. CDR3 coding DNA: TGTGCCAGCAGCAGCGGGGGACAATCCTACGAGCAGTACTTC.

The rearrangement joins TRBV9 to TRBJ1-1; perhaps TRBD1 as D (5 bases). There are 14 residues in the CDR3. V lost 0 bases and J lost 0, with 6 bases in between. Germline-derived CDR1 and CDR2 are SGDLS and YYNGEE. For the CDR3, the DNA is TGTGCCAGCAGCGTAGGACAGATGAACACTGAAGCTTTCTTT. Its protein product is CASSVGQMNTEAFF.

This clonotype was detected ten times or more. V and J are TRBV7-2 and TRBJ1-1; D possibly corresponds to TRBD1 (5 bases). The germline CDR1 and CDR2 sequences are SGHTA and FQGNSA. The CDR3 extends over 18 amino acids. V lost 0 bases to trimming and J lost 3 bases, with 20 bases between them. The CDR3 region has the DNA TGTGCCAGCAGCTTAGCGCCTGGGGGGGGGGGAGGCGACACTGAAGCTTTCTTT. Protein: CASSLAPGGGGGDTEAFF.

In DNA form, the CDR3 reads TGTGCCACCCGACGAGCGGGAGGGGCGGGAATGAACACTGAAGCTTTCTTT. Amino acids: CATRRAGGAGMNTEAFF. The V and J genes are TRBV6-5 and TRBJ1-1, with D possibly TRBD1 on 5 matching bases. The V gene's germline CDR1 is MNHEY and CDR2 SVGAGI. The CDR3 consists of 17 residues. Trimming cost V 10 bases and J 0 bases, with 24 bases left between them.